Below, 19 T cell receptor beta chains from the same sample are listed, as sequenced in a study of T-cell memory formation after mild COVID-19. TCRdb reanalysed the 5' RACE reads using MiXCR and keeps one entry per CDR3 protein. Among a few hundred thousand distinct CDR3 sequences listed, more than 20% were seen once. Sequences were obtained from PBMCs or a T cell subset sorted from them (not recorded which). The source of these receptors is an adult woman who had mild COVID-19 (a few samples of this study predate the infection). Cell type and time point are not known.

The rearrangement joins TRBV5-1 to TRBJ1-1, with TRBD1 identical over 9 bases. V shed 0 bases and J 10 bases; nucleotides not matched to a gene: 4. Germline V gene sequence: CDR1 SGHRS, CDR2 YFSETQ. The CDR3 covers 13 residues. The CDR3, as DNA: TGCGCCAGCAGCTTGGGGGACAGGGCCGGAGCTTTCTTT. It encodes CASSLGDRAGAFF.

Here the CDR3 reads CASSLEWEGYTF. The DNA for the CDR3 is TGTGCCAGCAGTTTAGAGTGGGAGGGCTACACCTTC. This sequence joins TRBV12-3 or TRBV12-4 and TRBJ1-2; D remains unclear. The CDR3 extends over 12 amino acids. V lost 1 base, J lost 8 bases, and 8 bases lay in between.

The CDR3 protein is CASSWASDSGNTIYF. CDR3 coding DNA: TGTGCCAGCAGTTGGGCTTCGGACTCTGGAAACACCATATATTTT. The V and J genes are TRBV12-3 or TRBV12-4 and TRBJ1-3; no definite D call. V dropped 4 bases and J dropped 0 bases, with 10 bases sitting between them. The CDR3 covers 15 residues.

The rearrangement uses TRBV12-3 or TRBV12-4 and TRBJ2-5, with a possible D match to TRBD1 (5 bases). Trimming took 4 bases from V and 5 from J, leaving 17 bases between them. This CDR3 has 15 residues. The CDR3 DNA reads TGTGCCAGCAGTTCTTCAGGGATTGGATTTGAGACCCAGTACTTC. Amino acid sequence: CASSSSGIGFETQYF.

The chain uses TRBV7-9 and TRBJ2-7; D unclear. Germline V CDR1 and CDR2: SEHNR, FQNEAQ (reference sequence). The CDR3 covers 13 residues. V dropped 7 bases and J dropped 2 bases, with 12 bases sitting between them. The CDR3 spells CASTREFTYEQYF. The DNA of the CDR3 is TGTGCCAGCACAAGAGAGTTTACCTACGAGCAGTACTTC.

The V and J genes are TRBV27 and TRBJ1-2; no definite D call. Germline V gives CDR1 MNHEY, CDR2 SMNVEV (reference sequence). V was clipped by 11 bases and J by 5 bases, with 15 bases between them. This CDR3 has 12 amino acids. CDR3 in amino acids: CASGRPRYGYTF. As DNA, the CDR3 is TGTGCCTCGGGCCGACCTAGATATGGCTACACCTTC.

This chain uses TRBV5-6 with TRBJ1-2; no firm D call. V gave up 0 bases and J gave up 14 bases, with 14 bases separating them. The V gene's germline CDR1 is SGHDT and CDR2 YYEEEE. The CDR3 extends over 12 amino acids. CDR3 loop: CASSLAPTDATF. DNA of the CDR3: TGTGCCAGCAGCTTGGCCCCTACAGACGCGACCTTC.

V usage is TRBV9 and J usage is TRBJ1-1; maybe TRBD1 (5 bases). Trimming pared 0 bases from V and 2 bases from J, leaving 8 bases between. CDR1 SGDLS and CDR2 YYNGEE come from the germline V gene. The CDR3 covers 14 residues. The CDR3 reads CASSVAGYNTEAFF. CDR3 nucleotide sequence: TGTGCCAGCAGCGTAGCAGGGTACAACACTGAAGCTTTCTTT.

This clonotype has just a few counts. The chain recombines TRBV19 with TRBJ2-1; D uncertain. This CDR3 comprises 18 residues. Germline V gives CDR1 LNHDA, CDR2 SQIVND (reference sequence). Trimming shortened V by 9 bases and J by 7 bases, and 31 bases separated the two germline ends. CDR3 DNA sequence: TGTGCCAGCCGCAAGACTTATCTGGAACCAAATAGGGCGAATGAGCAGTTCTTC. It specifies CASRKTYLEPNRANEQFF.

This clonotype was picked up a small number of times. The rearrangement joins TRBV6-5 to TRBJ1-5, with D possibly matching TRBD1 (5 bases). CDR1 and CDR2 from the germline V gene are MNHEY and SVGAGI. Trimming left V 6 bases short and J 2 bases short, with 8 bases between. The CDR3 extends over 13 amino acids. The CDR3 coding sequence is TGTGCCAGCAGAAGGGACCGCAATCAGCCCCAGCATTTT. Amino acid sequence: CASRRDRNQPQHF.

This clonotype was counted only a few times. The chain combines TRBV6-5 with TRBJ1-1; no firm D call. Germline CDR1 is MNHEY and CDR2 is SVGAGI. V was pared by 6 bases and J by 1 base, with 12 bases between. This CDR3 has 14 amino acids. The CDR3 spells CASSQRLQNTEAFF. The CDR3 DNA reads as TGTGCCAGCAGCCAACGGTTACAGAACACTGAAGCTTTCTTT.

Written as DNA, the CDR3 is TGTGCCAGTAGAAGGTTGGGAGAAGAGACCCAGTACTTC. This sequence encodes CASRRLGEETQYF. V usage is TRBV19 and J usage is TRBJ2-5; the D gene is possibly TRBD2 (5 bases). CDR1 is LNHDA, CDR2 SQIVND, per germline (reference sequence). This CDR3 has 13 amino acids. Between the trimmed V and J ends, which lost 6 bases and 3 bases, there was a span of 11 bases.

The rearrangement links TRBV4-3 to TRBJ2-1; D is possibly TRBD2 (6 bases). The V end lost 2 bases, the J end lost 9 bases, and 17 bases lay between the germline ends. The V gene's germline CDR1 is LGHNA and CDR2 YSLEER. The CDR3 is made up of 15 amino acids. In nucleotides, the CDR3 is TGCGCCAGCAGCCAAAGGGGTCACGGGAGTGGTGAGCAGTTCTTC. This encodes CASSQRGHGSGEQFF.

The chain employs TRBV10-3 and TRBJ1-3; possibly TRBD1 for D (5 bases). The CDR3 length is 14 residues. V was trimmed by 6 bases and J by 0 bases, leaving 9 bases between them. The germline V gene encodes CDR1 ENHRY and CDR2 SYGVKD. The CDR3 nucleotides read TGTGCCATCAGAGAAGGGGTCTCTGGAAACACCATATATTTT. Protein sequence: CAIREGVSGNTIYF.

This clonotype was detected only a few times. The gene calls are TRBV7-8 and TRBJ2-7; the D call may be TRBD1 or TRBD2 (5 bases each). This CDR3 region has 14 residues. The germline V gene encodes CDR1 SGHVS and CDR2 FQNEAQ. Trimming pared 1 base from V and 3 bases from J, leaving 10 bases between. The CDR3 DNA reads TGTGCCAGCAGCTTAGAGGGACGGGTCTACGAGCAGTACTTC. Translated: CASSLEGRVYEQYF.

In this sample, this clonotype turned up a few times. The J gene is TRBJ1-4, the V gene TRBV20-1; D is uncertain. CDR1 is DFQATT, CDR2 SNEGSKA, per germline (reference sequence). There are 12 residues in the CDR3. V lost 3 bases, J lost 7 bases, and 9 bases lay in between. The CDR3 region is CSASEFSEKLFF. The CDR3 bases are TGCAGTGCTAGTGAGTTCAGTGAAAAACTGTTTTTT.

The rearrangement joins TRBV14 to TRBJ1-2; no reliable D call. CDR3 length: 13 amino acids. Trimming shortened V by 4 bases and J by 0 bases, and 6 bases separated the two germline ends. Germline V CDR1 and CDR2: SGHDN, FVKESK. The CDR3, as DNA: TGTGCCAGCAGCCCCGACGCTAACTATGGCTACACCTTC. As protein: CASSPDANYGYTF.

This clonotype was observed a few times. V gene TRBV7-2 combines with J gene TRBJ2-3; TRBD2 agrees at 7 bases. In germline, CDR1 is SGHTA, CDR2 FQGNSA. Trimming at V came to 2 bases and at J to 0 bases, leaving 14 bases not matched to a gene. The CDR3 consists of 19 residues. The CDR3 reads CASSLRLGVSGDSTDTQYF. The CDR3 DNA sequence: TGTGCCAGCAGCTTACGCCTCGGGGTGAGCGGGGATAGCACAGATACGCAGTATTTT.

This sequence joins TRBV12-3 or TRBV12-4 and TRBJ2-1; 8 bases map to TRBD2. V lost 10 bases and J lost 7; bases outside the gene matches: 6. This CDR3 spans 12 amino acids. This CDR3 reads CAIWASGNEQFF. The CDR3 nucleotides read TGTGCCATCTGGGCTAGCGGGAATGAGCAGTTCTTC.